Following are 25 T cell receptor beta chains from one sample sequenced in a study of blood T cell repertoires in COVID-19. Libraries were prepared by immunoSEQ multiplex PCR; TCRdb keeps only in-frame clonotypes and omits some of them. The data contain some 210,000 clones, approximately 80% of them singletons. The sample taken for sequencing was PBMCs or T cells enriched from blood (not recorded which). The receptors shown here come from a middle-aged man who had recovered from COVID-19.

V is TRBV3-1 (or the pseudogene TRBV3-2) and J is TRBJ2-2; TRBD2 agrees at 13 bases. Looked up from germline, CDR1 is LGHDT and CDR2 is YNNKEL (reference sequence). The CDR3 has 18 residues. Germline trimming cut 0 bases from V and 5 bases from J; bases unmatched to any gene: 6. The CDR3 DNA reads TGTGCCAGCAGCCAAGATTTACTAGCGGGGGGGCCGACCGGGGAGCTGTTTTTT. It translates to CASSQDLLAGGPTGELFF.

This chain uses TRBV5-1 with TRBJ2-5; 8 bases are shared with TRBD2. Germline trimming cut 0 bases from V and 9 bases from J; bases unmatched to any gene: 10. CDR1 is SGHRS and CDR2 is YFSETQ in the germline V gene. The CDR3 length is 15 residues. This CDR3 reads CASSLGGTSTLPQYF. DNA for the CDR3: TGCGCCAGCAGCTTGGGGGGGACTAGTACTTTGCCCCAGTACTTC. Based on the CDR3 plus reference TRBV5-1 and TRBJ2-5, the full variable domain is KAGVTQTPRYLIKTRGQQVTLSCSPISGHRSVSWYQQTPGQGLQFLFEYFSETQRNKGNFPGRFSGRQFSNSRSEMNVSTLELGDSALYLCASSLGGTSTLPQYFGPGTRLLVL.

The CDR3 nucleotides read TGTGCCAGCAGTGAGGGGTTAGGGGGAGATGGCTACACCTTC. It codes for CASSEGLGGDGYTF. The rearrangement joins TRBV6-1 to TRBJ1-2, with a tentative D call TRBD1 (6 bases). V dropped 3 bases and J dropped 6 bases, with 14 bases sitting between them. The CDR3 runs to 14 residues. The V gene's germline CDR1 is MNHNS and CDR2 SASEGT.

V is TRBV29-1 and J is TRBJ1-2; 11 bases are shared with TRBD1. The V gene's germline CDR1 is SQVTM and CDR2 ANQGSEA. V gave up 2 bases and J gave up 5 bases; unmatched junction bases: 10. This CDR3 comprises 16 residues. The CDR3 loop reads CSVERSGQGARYGYTF. Here the CDR3 DNA reads TGCAGCGTTGAACGGTCTGGACAGGGGGCTCGGTATGGCTACACCTTC.

The chain uses TRBV27 and TRBJ2-3; D is unresolved. CDR1 and CDR2 from the germline V gene are MNHEY and SMNVEV (reference sequence). Trimming removed 6 bases at V and 2 bases at J, with 9 bases between. The length of the CDR3 is 13 residues. CDR3 in amino acids: CASSTPLTDTQYF. As DNA, the CDR3 is TGTGCCAGCAGCACACCCCTCACAGATACGCAGTATTTT.

This clone was detected only once. This chain links TRBV2 with TRBJ2-1, with 11 nucleotides matching TRBD1. Germline V gene lookup returns CDR1 SNHLY and CDR2 FYNNEI. The CDR3 has 13 amino acids. CDR3 DNA: TGTGCTGGAGGGACAGGGGGTTACAATGAGCAGTTCTTC. It yields the protein CAGGTGGYNEQFF. Complete variable domain (other parts from reference TRBV2 and TRBJ2-1): EPEVTQTPSHQVTQMGQEVILRCVPISNHLYFYWYRQILGQKVEFLVSFYNNEISEKSEIFDDQFSVERPDGSNFTLKIRSTKLEDSAMYFCAGGTGGYNEQFFGPGTRLTVL.

The chain employs TRBV24-1 and TRBJ2-3; 12 bases map to TRBD2. Germline lookup yields CDR1 KGHDR and CDR2 SFDVKD. Germline trimming cut 4 bases from V and 6 bases from J; bases unmatched to any gene: 4. The CDR3 consists of 15 residues. The CDR3 nucleotides are TGTGCCACCAGTGACCGTGGACTAGCGGGGGATACGCAGTATTTT. Its protein is CATSDRGLAGDTQYF.

This clone was detected many times. The chain couples TRBV12-3 or TRBV12-4 to TRBJ1-2, with D unresolved. Trimming took off 0 bases at V and 6 bases at J, with 8 bases between the two ends. This CDR3 is built from 13 residues. In nucleotides, the CDR3 is TGTGCCAGCAGTTTAGCCTTCCCAGATGGCTACACCTTC. As protein: CASSLAFPDGYTF.

The rearrangement links TRBV5-5 to TRBJ2-3, with 8 bases that match TRBD2. The length of the CDR3 is 15 residues. The V segment lost 2 bases and the J segment 2 bases; nucleotides outside the gene matches: 4. The V gene's germline CDR1 is SGHKS and CDR2 YYEKEE (reference sequence). The CDR3 here is CASSLYGGATDTQYF. CDR3 nucleotides: TGTGCCAGCAGCTTATACGGGGGGGCCACAGATACGCAGTATTTT.

The chain uses TRBV9 and TRBJ2-2; 11 nucleotides match TRBD2. Trimming at V came to 3 bases and at J to 7 bases, leaving 5 bases not matched to a gene. This CDR3 is built from 15 residues. Germline values: CDR1 SGDLS, CDR2 YYNGEE. Written as DNA, the CDR3 is TGTGCCAGCAGCGCTAGCGGGAGGTATGGCGGGGAGCTGTTTTTT. It codes for CASSASGRYGGELFF.

The table lists this clone with a few counts. The chain carries TRBV5-4 and TRBJ1-1, with TRBD1 as a possible D gene (6 bases). Germline CDR1 reads SGHNT; CDR2 reads YYREEE (reference sequence). Trimming stripped 4 bases from V and 0 bases from J, with 13 bases between. There are 15 residues in the CDR3. CDR3 loop: CASSLEQGLNTEAFF. The CDR3 DNA reads TGTGCCAGCAGCCTCGAACAGGGACTGAACACTGAAGCTTTCTTT.

The J gene is TRBJ1-6, the V gene TRBV5-6; no clear D gene. The CDR3 runs 14 residues. The V gene lost 6 bases and the J gene lost 5 bases, with 12 bases spanning the gap. The germline V gene encodes CDR1 SGHDT and CDR2 YYEEEE. The CDR3 spells CASTAGVNNSPLHF. The CDR3 bases are TGTGCCAGCACCGCCGGAGTAAATAATTCACCCCTCCACTTT.

The rearrangement uses TRBV18 and TRBJ1-2, with TRBD1 identical over 7 bases. Germline CDR1 and CDR2: KGHSH and LQKENI. The CDR3 has 14 residues. The V and J ends lost 1 base and 8 bases, in that order; junction bases with no gene match: 7. CDR3 protein: CASSPLGQVSGYTF. CDR3 nucleotides: TGTGCCAGCTCACCACTAGGACAGGTCAGCGGCTACACCTTC.

The V and J genes are TRBV4-1 and TRBJ1-3; no clear D gene. CDR3 length equals 13 residues. Germline assignment: CDR1 MGHRA and CDR2 YSYEKL. V gave up 1 base and J gave up 3 bases, with 4 bases separating them. As DNA, the CDR3 is TGCGCCAGCAGCCAAGTCCGTGGAAACACCATATATTTT. It specifies CASSQVRGNTIYF.

V is TRBV27 and J is TRBJ1-2; 7 bases map to TRBD1. This CDR3 contains 14 residues. Germline V gene sequence: CDR1 MNHEY, CDR2 SMNVEV (reference sequence). Trimming took 3 bases from V and 6 from J; bases not matched to a gene: 7. CDR3 sequence (DNA): TGTGCCAGCAGTTTCGACAGGGCCAACCATGGCTACACCTTC. Its protein product is CASSFDRANHGYTF.

The CDR3 bases are TGTGCCAGTAGCCGGGTGACAGGGGGGAACACTGAAGCTTTCTTT. Translated, it gives CASSRVTGGNTEAFF. The chain combines TRBV19 with TRBJ1-1; 9 bases line up with TRBD1. Germline V lookup: CDR1 LNHDA, CDR2 SQIVND (reference sequence). V dropped 6 bases and J dropped 1; count of bases not matched to a gene: 6. This CDR3 has 15 amino acids.

This chain joins TRBV9 and TRBJ2-3; the match to TRBD1 covers 8 bases. V shed 0 bases, J shed 4 bases, and the junction held 13 bases outside the gene matches. Germline CDR1 reads SGDLS; CDR2 reads YYNGEE. The CDR3 consists of 18 residues. In nucleotides, the CDR3 is TGTGCCAGCAGCGTAGGGGATGGGCGACAGGGGTTGGCAGATACGCAGTATTTT. This sequence encodes CASSVGDGRQGLADTQYF.

The V call is TRBV9, the J call TRBJ2-5; tentative D call: TRBD1 (5 bases). Trimming took off 0 bases at V and 1 base at J, with 10 bases between the two ends. This CDR3 spans 15 amino acids. The germline V gene has CDR1 SGDLS and CDR2 YYNGEE. CDR3: CASSVAWGPQETQYF. The CDR3 coding sequence is TGTGCCAGCAGCGTAGCTTGGGGCCCCCAAGAGACCCAGTACTTC.

This rearrangement joins TRBV5-1 to TRBJ2-3, with D uncertain. Trimming removed 4 bases from V and 5 bases from J, with 11 bases in between. Germline CDR1 SGHRS, CDR2 YFSETQ. This CDR3 comprises 13 residues. CDR3 sequence reads: CASSDQLRDTQYF. The CDR3 nucleotides read TGCGCCAGCAGCGACCAACTAAGAGATACGCAGTATTTT. The full variable domain, completed using reference TRBV5-1 and TRBJ2-3, is KAGVTQTPRYLIKTRGQQVTLSCSPISGHRSVSWYQQTPGQGLQFLFEYFSETQRNKGNFPGRFSGRQFSNSRSEMNVSTLELGDSALYLCASSDQLRDTQYFGPGTRLTVL.

There are a few counts of this clone. The genes are TRBV29-1 and TRBJ2-2; D is undetermined. Per germline, CDR1 SQVTM and CDR2 ANQGSEA. The CDR3 consists of 13 residues. The ends were cut back, 4 bases at V and 4 bases at J, with 10 bases in the middle. The CDR3 region has the DNA TGCAGCGTTGGTTTCTCGAGCACCGGGGAGCTGTTTTTT. This encodes CSVGFSSTGELFF.

J is TRBJ1-4 and V is TRBV29-1, with D maybe TRBD1 (5 bases). V dropped 1 base and J dropped 7 bases, with 10 bases sitting between them. In germline, CDR1 is SQVTM, CDR2 ANQGSEA. The CDR3 is made up of 13 amino acids. The CDR3 nucleotides are TGCAGCGTTGAAGGGGGCTCTGCTGAAAAACTGTTTTTT. Its protein product is CSVEGGSAEKLFF.

V is TRBV5-1 and J is TRBJ2-7, with 8 bases that match TRBD2. The germline V gene has CDR1 SGHRS and CDR2 YFSETQ. Trimming at V came to 4 bases and at J to 3 bases, leaving 6 bases not matched to a gene. This CDR3 is built from 14 residues. CDR3 coding DNA: TGCGCCAGCAGCCCCGGGACTAGTTTCTACGAGCAGTACTTC. Translation gives CASSPGTSFYEQYF. Variable domain in full (rest from reference TRBV5-1 and TRBJ2-7): KAGVTQTPRYLIKTRGQQVTLSCSPISGHRSVSWYQQTPGQGLQFLFEYFSETQRNKGNFPGRFSGRQFSNSRSEMNVSTLELGDSALYLCASSPGTSFYEQYFGPGTRLTVT.

The chain joins TRBV3-1 (or the pseudogene TRBV3-2) to TRBJ2-1; 10 nucleotides align to TRBD2. CDR1 and CDR2 (germline): LGHDT, YNNKEL (reference sequence). The CDR3 is 13 residues long. Trimming at V came to 3 bases and at J to 10 bases, leaving 3 bases not matched to a gene. CDR3 region: CASSHLGLAEQFF. The CDR3 nucleotides are TGTGCCAGCAGCCACCTGGGACTAGCGGAGCAGTTCTTC.

The chain recombines TRBV10-3 with TRBJ1-2; possibly TRBD1 for D (5 bases). Germline lookup yields CDR1 ENHRY and CDR2 SYGVKD. CDR3 length: 11 residues. Trimming removed 3 bases from V and 11 bases from J, with 10 bases in between. The CDR3 loop reads CAISDDRRYTF. In nucleotides, the CDR3 is TGTGCCATCAGTGATGACAGAAGGTACACCTTC.

This clone has just one count. The chain combines TRBV6-5 with TRBJ2-2; TRBD2 matches 8 bases. The CDR3 is made up of 15 amino acids. The V gene end was trimmed by 11 bases and the J gene end by 5 bases; junction bases not matched to a gene: 13. Looked up from germline, CDR1 is MNHEY and CDR2 is SVGAGI. Here the CDR3 DNA reads TGTGCCTCCGCTATCATGGGCGGGAGGACCGGGGAGCTGTTTTTT. Protein sequence: CASAIMGGRTGELFF.